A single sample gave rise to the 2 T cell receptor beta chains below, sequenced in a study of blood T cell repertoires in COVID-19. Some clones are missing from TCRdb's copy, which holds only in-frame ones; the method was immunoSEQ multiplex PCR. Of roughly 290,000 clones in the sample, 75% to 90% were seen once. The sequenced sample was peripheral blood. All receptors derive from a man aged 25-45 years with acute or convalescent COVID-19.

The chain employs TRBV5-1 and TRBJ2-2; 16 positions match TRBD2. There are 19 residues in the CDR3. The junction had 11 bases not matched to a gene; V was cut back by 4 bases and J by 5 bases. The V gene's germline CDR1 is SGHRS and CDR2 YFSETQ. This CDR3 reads CASSAPPGLAGGNTGELFF. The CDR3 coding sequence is TGCGCCAGCAGCGCCCCCCCGGGACTAGCGGGGGGGAATACCGGGGAGCTGTTTTTT.

CDR3 residues: CASSRSGSQETQYF. The CDR3, as DNA: TGTGCCAGCAGTCGAAGTGGCAGTCAAGAGACCCAGTACTTC. The chain has TRBV27 and TRBJ2-5, with D unclear. This CDR3 has 14 amino acids. Trimming left V 5 bases short and J 2 bases short, with 12 bases between. Germline-derived CDR1 and CDR2 are MNHEY and SMNVEV (reference sequence).